Below, 5 T cell receptor beta chains from the same sample are listed, as sequenced in a study of patients and donors after allogeneic stem cell transplantation (dated by TCRdb to about 2020). Library creation used RT-PCR. Sequenced using a NextSeq 550. TCRdb handled the public reads itself, with Q25 trimming in fastp and clone calling in MiXCR, and kept productive beta chains. Each record represents a unique CDR3 protein, reported with the most common genes and DNA among its rows. For this sample the table gives about 200,000 distinct CDR3 sequences, of which 38% were detected only once. Roughly 11% of the sample is taken by the ten largest. Source material: blood, either unsorted or a sorted T cell fraction (not recorded which). These receptor sequences come from a human donor who was either an allogeneic HSCT recipient or a stem cell or donor lymphocyte infusion donor (not recorded which). It is not recorded whose cells these are; they may come from a transplant donor.

This clonotype was observed a handful of times. The genes are TRBV4-3 and TRBJ1-2; no clear D. The CDR3 is 14 residues long. V shed 0 bases and J shed 8 bases, with 13 bases lying between them. In germline, CDR1 is LGHNA, CDR2 YSLEER. CDR3 bases: TGCGCCAGCAGCCAAGATCTGATGCCGGGAGGCTACACCTTC. It is translated as CASSQDLMPGGYTF.

This clonotype was found a few times. The V call is TRBV20-1, the J call TRBJ1-6, with D hard to call. Trimming removed 5 bases at V and 4 bases at J, with 12 bases between. The length of the CDR3 is 14 residues. Per the germline V gene, CDR1 is DFQATT and CDR2 is SNEGSKA (reference sequence). CDR3 DNA sequence: TGCAGTGCTCAATTCGAACAGTATAATTCACCCCTCCACTTT. Translated: CSAQFEQYNSPLHF.

This clonotype was observed a handful of times. CDR3 coding DNA: TGCAGCGCGAGGGGATACTACGAGCAGTACTTC. Translation gives CSARGYYEQYF. This chain uses TRBV29-1 with TRBJ2-7; D might be TRBD1 or TRBD2, each matching 5 bases. This CDR3 contains 11 residues. The germline V gene has CDR1 SQVTM and CDR2 ANQGSEA. V lost 7 bases, J lost 3 bases, and 10 bases lay in between.

This chain connects TRBV11-2 to TRBJ2-6; D unclear. CDR1 SGHAT and CDR2 FQNNGV come from the germline V gene. This CDR3 has 14 amino acids. Trimming removed 5 bases from V and 0 bases from J, with 5 bases in between. CDR3: CASSQLSGANVLTF. The CDR3 nucleotides read TGTGCCAGCAGCCAGCTCTCTGGGGCCAACGTCCTGACTTTC.

This chain uses TRBV4-1 with TRBJ1-1, with 8 nucleotides matching TRBD1. The CDR3 is 14 amino acids. Germline assignment: CDR1 MGHRA and CDR2 YSYEKL. V lost 5 bases, J lost 4 bases, and 6 bases stayed unmatched. The CDR3 DNA reads as TGCGCCAGCAGCGCATCCAGGGGGCTCACTGAAGCTTTCTTT. It is translated as CASSASRGLTEAFF.